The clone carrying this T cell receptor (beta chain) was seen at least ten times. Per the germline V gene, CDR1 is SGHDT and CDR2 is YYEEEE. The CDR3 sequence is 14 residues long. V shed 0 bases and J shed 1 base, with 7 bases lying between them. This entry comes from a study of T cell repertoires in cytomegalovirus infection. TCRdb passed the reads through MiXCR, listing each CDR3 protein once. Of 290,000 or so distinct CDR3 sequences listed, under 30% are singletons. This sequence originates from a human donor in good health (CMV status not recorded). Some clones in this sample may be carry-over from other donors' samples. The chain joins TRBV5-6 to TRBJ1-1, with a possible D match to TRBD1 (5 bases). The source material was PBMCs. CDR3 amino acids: CASSLAGTNTEAFF. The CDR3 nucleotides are TGTGCCAGCAGCTTGGCCGGGACGAACACTGAAGCTTTCTTT.